A single sample is the source of the 10 T cell receptor beta chains below, sequenced in a study of early T cells in non-severe SARS-CoV-2 infection (dated by TCRdb to 2020 to 2023). The library was prepared using 5' RACE. Sequencing was carried out with a NextSeq 500. Using fastp at Q25 and MiXCR, TCRdb reprocessed the public reads and kept productive beta chains. Entries are consolidated by CDR3 protein sequence, retaining the most common genes and DNA. The sample table lists tens of thousands of distinct CDR3 sequences, approximately 13% of them with a count of one. The ten largest clones take up approximately 6.1% of the sample. Source material: whole blood. These receptors came from an adult who was a healthcare worker with PCR-confirmed SARS-CoV-2 infection or an uninfected control (not recorded which).

This clonotype was picked up many times. The V call is TRBV5-6, the J call TRBJ2-4; D may be TRBD2 (5 bases). V lost 3 bases to trimming and J lost 0 bases, with 19 bases between them. This CDR3 region has 18 residues. Germline assignment: CDR1 SGHDT and CDR2 YYEEEE. The CDR3 region is CASSYLKGDMLAKNIQYF. For the CDR3, the DNA is TGTGCCAGCAGCTACCTAAAGGGAGATATGCTAGCCAAAAACATTCAGTACTTC.

V and J are TRBV29-1 and TRBJ2-3; 7 nucleotides match TRBD1. Germline lookup yields CDR1 SQVTM and CDR2 ANQGSEA. With V trimmed by 4 bases and J by 1 base, 2 bases remained unmatched. The CDR3 is 13 residues long. CDR3 nucleotides: TGCAGCGTTGGGGACAGCCGCACAGATACGCAGTATTTT. Translating gives CSVGDSRTDTQYF.

This clonotype has a count of ten or more. This rearrangement joins TRBV5-6 to TRBJ2-2; 8 nucleotides agree with TRBD2. This CDR3 contains 16 residues. The J segment lost 6 bases and the V segment lost 3 bases, leaving 10 bases of the junction unmatched. Germline loops: CDR1 SGHDT, CDR2 YYEEEE. The CDR3 protein is CASSSFLSGRPGELFF. DNA of the CDR3: TGTGCCAGCAGCTCTTTCTTGAGCGGGAGACCCGGGGAGCTGTTTTTT.

The sample holds many counts of this clonotype. The chain has TRBV11-1 and TRBJ2-1; D is perhaps TRBD1 or TRBD2 (6 bases each). Trimming stripped 6 bases from V and 6 bases from J, with 9 bases between. CDR1 is SGHAT, CDR2 FQDESV, per germline (reference sequence). This CDR3 is built from 12 residues. The CDR3 reads CASRGGGNEQFF. The CDR3 coding sequence is TGTGCCAGCAGGGGGGGCGGCAATGAGCAGTTCTTC. Drawing the rest from reference TRBV11-1 and TRBJ2-1, the complete variable domain is EAEVAQSPRYKITEKSQAVAFWCDPISGHATLYWYRQILGQGPELLVQFQDESVVDDSQLPKDRFSAERLKGVDSTLKIQPAELGDSAMYLCASRGGGNEQFFGPGTRLTVL.

The CDR3, as DNA: TGTGCCAGCAGCTTAACGATGAACACTGAAGCTTTCTTT. Protein product: CASSLTMNTEAFF. The V and J genes are TRBV7-3 and TRBJ1-1; D is unresolved. The V gene's germline CDR1 is SGHTA and CDR2 FQGTGA. This CDR3 is built from 13 residues. V lost 0 bases, J lost 0 bases, and 2 bases lay in between.

This clonotype was detected a few times. V and J are TRBV12-3 or TRBV12-4 and TRBJ2-1; 8 bases are shared with TRBD2. The CDR3 is 14 amino acids. The V gene end was trimmed by 7 bases and the J gene end by 7 bases; junction bases not matched to a gene: 9. The CDR3, as DNA: TGTGCCAGCAAAACCCGGGAGGGCAGGAATGAGCAGTTCTTC. This encodes CASKTREGRNEQFF.

This clonotype came up many times. The chain employs TRBV11-1 and TRBJ1-2, with 8 bases fitting TRBD1. Trimming removed 1 base from V and 8 bases from J; junction bases left unmatched: 3. CDR3 length: 13 amino acids. Germline V gives CDR1 SGHAT, CDR2 FQDESV (reference sequence). CDR3 nucleotides: TGTGCCAGCAGCTTAGGGACAGGGAGCGGCTACACCTTC. Translating it yields CASSLGTGSGYTF.

The chain combines TRBV2 with TRBJ2-7; 8 bases agree with TRBD1. The CDR3 runs 16 residues. V lost 5 bases, J lost 6 bases, and 15 bases stayed unmatched. Per germline, CDR1 SNHLY and CDR2 FYNNEI. CDR3: CASSHYGTGAKSEQYF. As DNA, the CDR3 is TGTGCCAGCAGTCACTATGGGACAGGCGCTAAATCCGAGCAGTACTTC.

This clonotype was seen a handful of times. The chain carries TRBV30 and TRBJ1-4, with TRBD1 as a possible D gene (5 bases). The V and J ends lost 2 bases and 0 bases respectively, with 16 bases between them. The CDR3 sequence is 17 residues long. Germline values: CDR1 GTSNPN, CDR2 SVGIG (reference sequence). In DNA form, the CDR3 reads TGTGCCTGGAGTTTAATGGGGCACGAAGCAACTAATGAAAAACTGTTTTTT. Translating gives CAWSLMGHEATNEKLFF.

This clonotype was seen repeatedly, ten times or more. This chain joins TRBV12-3 or TRBV12-4 and TRBJ1-2; D is unresolved. CDR3 length: 12 residues. With 5 bases removed from V and 2 bases from J, the gap between germline ends came to 6 bases. The CDR3 DNA follows: TGTGCCAGCAGTGACGGAAACTATGGCTACACCTTC. Translated: CASSDGNYGYTF.